This T cell receptor beta chain was recovered during a study of regulatory T cells in long-lasting Graves disease. The CDR3 loop spans 14 amino acids. V was cut by 5 bases and J by 5 bases, with 16 bases left in between. Per germline, CDR1 SEHNR and CDR2 FQNEAQ (reference sequence). Sequencing libraries for TCR beta were prepared with iRepertoire HTBI primers and Arm-PCR of CDR3 regions. From the multiplex PCR reads, TCRdb called clonotypes with MiXCR, one entry per CDR3 protein. The sample lists 700,000 or so distinct CDR3 sequences; approximately 31% were seen once. Time point indicated: persistent/refractory GD, antithyroid drugs over 5 years with positive TRAb. From RNA extracted from PBMCs, the TCR library was made.

This sequence joins TRBV7-9 and TRBJ2-7, with D maybe TRBD1 (5 bases). Sequencing used peripheral blood mononuclear cells (PBMCs), obtained when the disease was refractory, from a patient treated with antithyroid drugs. The clonotype comes from a female donor with Graves disease. The CDR3 here is CASSPDTRGDEQYF. DNA for the CDR3: TGTGCCAGCAGCCCGGACACCAGAGGCGACGAGCAGTACTTC. The full variable domain, completed using reference TRBV7-9 and TRBJ2-7, is DTGVSQNPRHKITKRGQNVTFRCDPISEHNRLYWYRQTLGQGPEFLTYFQNEAQLEKSRLLSDRFSAERPKGSFSTLEIQRTEQGDSAMYLCASSPDTRGDEQYFGPGTRLTVT.